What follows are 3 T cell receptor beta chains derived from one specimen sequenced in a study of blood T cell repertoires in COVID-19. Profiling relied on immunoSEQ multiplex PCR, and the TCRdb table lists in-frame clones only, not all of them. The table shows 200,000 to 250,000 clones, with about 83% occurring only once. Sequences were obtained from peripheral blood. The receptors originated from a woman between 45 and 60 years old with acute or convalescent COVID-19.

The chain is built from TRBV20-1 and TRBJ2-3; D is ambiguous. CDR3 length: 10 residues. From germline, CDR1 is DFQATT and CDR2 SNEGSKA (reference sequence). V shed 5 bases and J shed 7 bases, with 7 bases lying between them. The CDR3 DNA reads TGCAGTGCTCTCACTAATACGCAGTATTTT. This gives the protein CSALTNTQYF.

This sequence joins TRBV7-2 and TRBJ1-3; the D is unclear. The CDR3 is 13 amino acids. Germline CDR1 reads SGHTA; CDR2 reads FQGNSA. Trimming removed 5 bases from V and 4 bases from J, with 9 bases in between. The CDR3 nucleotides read TGTGCCAGCAGCCCCATAGCCGGAAACACCATATATTTT. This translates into CASSPIAGNTIYF.

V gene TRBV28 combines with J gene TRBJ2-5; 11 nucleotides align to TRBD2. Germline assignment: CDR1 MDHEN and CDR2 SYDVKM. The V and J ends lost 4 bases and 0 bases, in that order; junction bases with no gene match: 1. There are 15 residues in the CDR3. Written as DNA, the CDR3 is TGTGCCAGCAGTTCTAGCGGGGGGTACCAAGAGACCCAGTACTTC. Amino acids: CASSSSGGYQETQYF.